The 22 T cell receptor beta chains given below trace back to one sample, sequenced in a study of CD8+CD57+ T cells in acquired aplastic anemia. The patients chosen for sequencing had shown expansion of CD8+CD57+ cells (detected by flow cytometry). Researchers used genomic DNA as the template to profile TCR beta VDJ and CDR3. In TCRdb, the reads were re-called with MiXCR into one record per CDR3 protein. The table records 180,000 or so distinct CDR3 sequences, less than 60% of them present only once. The specimen sequenced was sorted CD4+, CD8+, or CD8+CD57+ T cells (not recorded which) from PBMCs. These receptor sequences come from a human donor with aplastic anemia.

This clonotype came up many times. J is TRBJ2-1 and V is TRBV29-1; either TRBD1 or TRBD2 may fit D (5 bases each). V was clipped by 3 bases and J by 1 base, with 13 bases between them. The CDR3 covers 15 residues. The germline gives CDR1 SQVTM, CDR2 ANQGSEA. In DNA, the CDR3 is TGCAGCGTTGAGGTCTGGGACGGATCCTACAATGAGCAGTTCTTC. Translated, it gives CSVEVWDGSYNEQFF.

This clonotype was counted only a few times. The rearrangement joins TRBV6-2 or TRBV6-3 to TRBJ1-2; TRBD1 is a possible D gene (6 bases). Trimming pared 6 bases from V and 4 bases from J, leaving 12 bases between. CDR1 is MNHEY and CDR2 is SVGEGT in the germline V gene. CDR3 size: 13 residues. DNA of the CDR3: TGTGCCAGCAGGGCGGGACACCCCTATGGCTACACCTTC. Translation: CASRAGHPYGYTF.

In this sample, this clonotype turned up a few times. The rearrangement links TRBV24-1 to TRBJ1-6; D uncertain. CDR1 and CDR2 (germline): KGHDR, SFDVKD. The V and J ends lost 0 bases and 6 bases respectively, with 5 bases between them. The CDR3 sequence is 14 residues long. The CDR3 region is CATSDLQANSPLHF. For the CDR3, the DNA is TGTGCCACCAGTGATTTGCAAGCTAATTCACCCCTCCACTTT.

This clonotype was seen at least ten times. The chain uses TRBV5-5 and TRBJ1-4; D is unclear. This CDR3 is 14 amino acids long. V was trimmed by 4 bases and J by 7 bases, leaving 14 bases between them. CDR1 is SGHKS, CDR2 YYEKEE, per germline (reference sequence). CDR3 nucleotide sequence: TGTGCCAGCAGCCTCCGGGATGTCAGTGAAAAACTGTTTTTT. Translating gives CASSLRDVSEKLFF.

This chain uses TRBV2 with TRBJ2-7; D ambiguous. Per germline, CDR1 SNHLY and CDR2 FYNNEI. V was trimmed by 6 bases and J by 4 bases, leaving 10 bases between them. The CDR3 loop spans 12 amino acids. This CDR3 is CASSDGKYEQYF. The DNA of the CDR3 is TGTGCCAGCAGCGACGGAAAATACGAGCAGTACTTC.

The rearrangement joins TRBV29-1 to TRBJ2-7; TRBD2 matches 7 bases. CDR3 length equals 13 residues. Trimming cost V 3 bases and J 4 bases; bases outside gene matches: 6. The germline CDR1 and CDR2 sequences are SQVTM and ANQGSEA. For the CDR3, the DNA is TGCAGCGTTGATGCGGGAGTGGGATACGAGCAGTACTTC. Its translation: CSVDAGVGYEQYF.

This clonotype came up a few times. The J gene is TRBJ2-7, the V gene TRBV20-1, with D possibly being TRBD1 (5 bases). CDR1 is DFQATT and CDR2 is SNEGSKA in the germline V gene (reference sequence). The CDR3 covers 13 residues. Trimming removed 0 bases at V and 3 bases at J, with 9 bases between. The CDR3 is CSARDRVIYEQYF. CDR3 nucleotide sequence: TGCAGTGCTAGAGACAGGGTCATCTACGAGCAGTACTTC.

The chain recombines TRBV2 with TRBJ2-7; 15 bases fit TRBD2. J was trimmed by 2 bases and V by 7 bases; bases with no gene match: 6. Germline values: CDR1 SNHLY, CDR2 FYNNEI. This CDR3 spans 16 amino acids. The CDR3 loop reads CASNGLAGGRTYEQYF. Here the CDR3 DNA reads TGTGCCAGCAATGGACTAGCGGGGGGGCGGACCTACGAGCAGTACTTC.

J is TRBJ1-1 and V is TRBV29-1; tentative D call: TRBD1 (6 bases). V lost 7 bases, J lost 7 bases, and 13 bases lay in between. In germline, CDR1 is SQVTM, CDR2 ANQGSEA. This CDR3 comprises 11 residues. The CDR3 DNA is TGCAGCGCTGGGGACATCGGTGAAGCTTTCTTT. Its translation: CSAGDIGEAFF. Full variable domain (rest looked up from reference TRBV29-1 and TRBJ1-1): SAVISQKPSRDICQRGTSLTIQCQVDSQVTMMFWYRQQPGQSLTLIATANQGSEATYESGFVIDKFPISRPNLTFSTLTVSNMSPEDSSIYLCSAGDIGEAFFGQGTRLTVV.

The chain joins TRBV10-3 to TRBJ2-2; no clear D. The germline V gene encodes CDR1 ENHRY and CDR2 SYGVKD. Trimming pared 8 bases from V and 15 bases from J, leaving 19 bases between. The CDR3 length is 12 residues. CDR3 DNA: TGTGCCATCGGTGGTACGGACCTCATGGTGTTTTTT. Translated, it gives CAIGGTDLMVFF.

The sample holds many counts of this clonotype. The rearrangement joins TRBV7-9 to TRBJ1-1; maybe TRBD1 (5 bases). The CDR3 is made up of 12 amino acids. The germline gives CDR1 SEHNR, CDR2 FQNEAQ (reference sequence). V lost 6 bases and J 8 bases, leaving 13 bases between the germline ends. The CDR3 reads CASRIGAVEAFF. CDR3 coding DNA: TGTGCCAGCAGGATAGGGGCCGTGGAAGCTTTCTTT.

The gene calls are TRBV10-3 and TRBJ1-2, with 10 bases lining up with TRBD1. V lost 0 bases, J lost 6 bases, and 7 bases stayed unmatched. The CDR3 runs 16 residues. Per germline, CDR1 ENHRY and CDR2 SYGVKD. The CDR3 sequence: CAISESMTGTGDGYTF. CDR3 bases: TGTGCCATCAGTGAGTCGATGACTGGGACAGGGGATGGCTACACCTTC.

This clonotype was observed a handful of times. The CDR3 is CASNDPVGTGTGELFF. In DNA, the CDR3 is TGTGCCAGCAACGACCCCGTGGGGACAGGCACCGGGGAGCTGTTTTTT. This rearrangement joins TRBV12-3 or TRBV12-4 to TRBJ2-2, with 8 bases that match TRBD1. The CDR3 consists of 16 residues. J lost 4 bases, V lost 7 bases, and 11 bases had no gene match.

Comments on this clonotype: Given a much more abundant clone one base away, this may be a read error. The chain couples TRBV27 to TRBJ2-7, with D unresolved. CDR1 is MNHEY, CDR2 SMNVEV, per germline (reference sequence). V gave up 11 bases and J gave up 1 base, with 18 bases separating them. This CDR3 is built from 14 residues. In DNA form, the CDR3 reads TGTGCCGGCGGAACCGCCTTTACGTCCTACGAGCAGTACTTC. The encoded protein is CAGGTAFTSYEQYF.

This clonotype was observed many times. The V and J genes are TRBV3-1 and TRBJ1-2; D is undetermined. CDR1 is LGHDT and CDR2 is YNNKEL in the germline V gene (reference sequence). V lost 0 bases to trimming and J lost 14 bases, with 16 bases between them. The CDR3 is 13 residues long. The CDR3 DNA follows: TGTGCCAGCAGCCAAGATCTTGAGACAAGGGAGACCTTC. Translated: CASSQDLETRETF.

The rearrangement uses TRBV24-1 and TRBJ1-5; TRBD1 aligns across 9 bases. Germline CDR1 and CDR2: KGHDR and SFDVKD. Germline trimming cut 0 bases from V and 2 bases from J; bases unmatched to any gene: 4. CDR3 length equals 17 residues. This CDR3 is CATSDLLDRGCNQPQHF. The CDR3 nucleotides are TGTGCCACCAGTGATTTGTTGGACAGGGGTTGCAATCAGCCCCAGCATTTT.

This clonotype came up many times. This sequence joins TRBV6-4 and TRBJ2-1, with 10 bases that match TRBD2. Germline V gene data show CDR1 as MRHNA and CDR2 as SNTAGT. With V trimmed by 5 bases and J by 7 bases, 8 bases remained unmatched. The CDR3 spans 15 residues. The CDR3 DNA sequence: TGTGCCAGCAGTCCCAGCGGGGGGGCATCAAATGAGCAGTTCTTC. Translated: CASSPSGGASNEQFF.

The genes are TRBV4-2 and TRBJ2-1, with 11 nucleotides matching TRBD2. J lost 8 bases, V lost 3 bases, and 6 bases had no gene match. This CDR3 is 15 amino acids long. CDR1 and CDR2 from the germline V gene are LGHNA and YNFKEQ. In DNA form, the CDR3 reads TGTGCCAGCAGCCAGATAGCGGGGGGGCGGGATGAGCAGTTCTTC. Its translation: CASSQIAGGRDEQFF.

This clonotype was detected many times. This chain connects TRBV29-1 to TRBJ1-4; D is uncertain. V was cut by 4 bases and J by 7 bases, with 10 bases left in between. In germline, CDR1 is SQVTM, CDR2 ANQGSEA. This CDR3 spans 12 amino acids. The CDR3 is CSVVSGGEKLFF. The CDR3 DNA reads as TGCAGCGTTGTATCGGGTGGTGAAAAACTGTTTTTT. The variable domain in full, completed from reference TRBV29-1 and TRBJ1-4, reads SAVISQKPSRDICQRGTSLTIQCQVDSQVTMMFWYRQQPGQSLTLIATANQGSEATYESGFVIDKFPISRPNLTFSTLTVSNMSPEDSSIYLCSVVSGGEKLFFGSGTQLSVL.

The rearrangement uses TRBV5-1 and TRBJ2-7; D is possibly TRBD1 (6 bases). Germline CDR1 is SGHRS and CDR2 is YFSETQ. The CDR3 spans 14 residues. With 8 bases removed from V and 0 bases from J, the gap between germline ends came to 15 bases. The CDR3 nucleotides are TGCGCCAGGAAAACAGGGTATCGCTCCTACGAGCAGTACTTC. Translated, it gives CARKTGYRSYEQYF.

This chain links TRBV6-4 with TRBJ2-2, with 8 bases matching TRBD2. The V gene's germline CDR1 is MRHNA and CDR2 SNTAGT. The V and J ends lost 9 bases and 10 bases, in that order; junction bases with no gene match: 13. The CDR3 is 14 residues long. The CDR3 reads CARVEAGEGVELFF. CDR3 sequence (DNA): TGTGCCAGGGTTGAAGCGGGGGAGGGCGTGGAGCTGTTTTTT.

Note on this clonotype: Being one base from a much bigger clone, this may be a read error. J is TRBJ2-5 and V is TRBV5-1; D unresolved. The CDR3 is 13 residues long. Germline CDR1 reads SGHRS; CDR2 reads YFSETQ. CDR3 DNA sequence: TGCGCCAGCAGTTTTGGCCCCGATTTAGCCCAGTGCTTC. Its protein product is CASSFGPDLAQCF. Full variable domain (outside the CDR3, taken from reference TRBV5-1 and TRBJ2-5): KAGVTQTPRYLIKTRGQQVTLSCSPISGHRSVSWYQQTPGQGLQFLFEYFSETQRNKGNFPGRFSGRQFSNSRSEMNVSTLELGDSALYLCASSFGPDLAQCFGPGTRLLVL.